This is a list of T cell receptor beta chains from one sample in a study of early T cells in non-severe SARS-CoV-2 infection. TCRdb ran MiXCR on the 5' RACE reads and lists one entry per CDR3 protein. The sample has about 24,000 distinct CDR3 sequences; around 4% are singletons. Sequencing used whole blood. Source of these receptors: an adult who was a healthcare worker with PCR-confirmed SARS-CoV-2 infection or an uninfected control (not recorded which). Both conserved end residues are part of each CDR3. D genes are given only for firm matches. Expanded clones get a size class; other rows say once, few or many, or leave the size out.

v_call,d_call,j_call,clone_size,cdr3_length,cdr3_nt,cdr3_aa
TRBV12-3/TRBV12-4,-,TRBJ1-3,few,16,TGTGCCAGCAGTCTCAGGGTGCAGGGGTCTGGAAACACCATATATTTT,CASSLRVQGSGNTIYF
TRBV19,-,TRBJ2-3,many,15,TGTGCCAGTAGTAACCCCTATGGAAGAGCAGATACGCAGTATTTT,CASSNPYGRADTQYF
TRBV7-9,TRBD2,TRBJ2-3,many,16,TGTGCCAGCAGCTACCTAGCGGGGGGGCCTGGAGATACGCAGTATTTT,CASSYLAGGPGDTQYF
TRBV7-3,-,TRBJ2-2,-,17,TGTGCCAGCAGCCCCCAGGCGGGGCTCTCGAACACCGGGGAGCTGTTTTTT,CASSPQAGLSNTGELFF
TRBV20-1,TRBD2,TRBJ2-4,many,17,TGCAGTGCTAGAGATCAGCGGGGGACAACGTCTGGAAACATTCAGTACTTC,CSARDQRGTTSGNIQYF
TRBV27,TRBD2,TRBJ2-3,many,13,TGTGCCAGCAGTTTATCACCTAGCGGAACGCAGTATTTT,CASSLSPSGTQYF
TRBV14,-,TRBJ2-7,few,14,TGTGCCAGCAGCCACAGATTTGACAGTAACGAGCAGTACTTC,CASSHRFDSNEQYF
TRBV28,-,TRBJ1-2,many,13,TGTGCCACCCTCTTTGCGGGGGCAGGTGGCTACACCTTC,CATLFAGAGGYTF
TRBV28,-,TRBJ2-7,many,16,TGTGCCAGCAGTTTATCACCCCGGGACAACTCCTACGAGCAGTACTTC,CASSLSPRDNSYEQYF
TRBV5-1,TRBD2,TRBJ2-3,many,17,TGCGCCAGCAGCAAAGGACTAGCGGGATTTCGTACAGATACGCAGTATTTT,CASSKGLAGFRTDTQYF
TRBV28,-,TRBJ2-5,few,13,TGTGCCACCTCCGAAACGATCCAAGAGACCCAGTACTTC,CATSETIQETQYF
TRBV2,TRBD2,TRBJ2-1,many,13,TGTGCCAGCAGACGGGAGGGCCGGGATGAGCAGTTCTTC,CASRREGRDEQFF
TRBV2,-,TRBJ1-2,many,15,TGTGCCAGGGGGGTTGAGGACAACCCTAACTATGGCTACACCTTC,CARGVEDNPNYGYTF
TRBV2,-,TRBJ2-3,many,13,TGTGCCAGCAGTGAGACAGGAAACGATACGCAGTATTTT,CASSETGNDTQYF
TRBV20-1,TRBD2,TRBJ2-5,many,16,TGCAGTGCTAGAGATGAAGCGGGAGGAAAGGAAGAGACCCAGTACTTC,CSARDEAGGKEETQYF
TRBV18,-,TRBJ1-3,many,17,TGTGCCAGCTCGATCACCGGGACAACTGAAACTGGAAACACCATATATTTT,CASSITGTTETGNTIYF
TRBV5-1,-,TRBJ2-7,few,12,TGCGCCAGCAGCTTGGTTCGGGGACGGGAGTACTTC,CASSLVRGREYF
TRBV7-8,-,TRBJ1-3,-,13,TGTGCCAGCAGCTCGCGGACTGGAAACACCATATATTTT,CASSSRTGNTIYF
TRBV2,-,TRBJ2-1,many,13,TGTGCCAGCAGTCTTTTCGGAGGAAATGAGCAGTTCTTC,CASSLFGGNEQFF
TRBV7-2,-,TRBJ1-1,many,13,TGTGCCAGCAGCTTAGATTCGAGGGGAGGAGCTTTCTTT,CASSLDSRGGAFF
TRBV3-1,-,TRBJ1-2,-,12,TGTGCCAGCAGCCAGGCTCGGAATGGCTACACCTTC,CASSQARNGYTF
TRBV28,-,TRBJ2-3,many,10,TGTGCCAGCAGTTTAGATACGCAGTATTTT,CASSLDTQYF
TRBV20-1,-,TRBJ2-4,many,16,TGCAGTGCTAGGCTGTCGGGGGGCGAAGCCAAAAACATTCAGTACTTC,CSARLSGGEAKNIQYF
TRBV27,-,TRBJ2-5,few,15,TGTGCCAGCAGTCCCGGACCACCGCCTTTGAGGACCCAGTACTTC,CASSPGPPPLRTQYF
TRBV29-1,TRBD1,TRBJ1-2,many,15,TGCAGCGTTGAACTGGTGGGAGCGGGACAGAAGGCCCACACCTTC,CSVELVGAGQKAHTF
TRBV20-1,-,TRBJ1-1,few,13,TGCAGTGCAGAAAGCTCGACCGGCACTGAAGCTTTCTTT,CSAESSTGTEAFF
TRBV29-1,TRBD1,TRBJ1-1,many,13,TGCAGCGTTGTCCGGGACAGGCGACCTGAAGCTTTCTTT,CSVVRDRRPEAFF